This T cell receptor (beta chain) was identified in a study of identifying expanded T cells in peripheral blood. V dropped 3 bases and J dropped 4 bases, with 8 bases sitting between them. The CDR3 length is 13 residues. Per germline, CDR1 SNHLY and CDR2 FYNNEI. Sequenced by immunoSEQ multiplex PCR; TCRdb stores in-frame clones only, minus some. The table shows 85,000 to 90,000 clones, with around 87% occurring only once. During the collection period, no donor immune events like infections were recorded. Sequenced material: blood. This sequence was found in a person aged 18 to 75 in good health. This chain uses TRBV2 with TRBJ2-3, with D unresolved. The CDR3 region has the DNA TGTGCCAGCAGTGATGTAGGTGCAGATACGCAGTATTTT. This sequence encodes CASSDVGADTQYF.